These 27 T cell receptor beta chains were all obtained from the same sample, sequenced in a study of beta chain features in type 1 diabetes. Study-wide results and caveats: Moderate yet significant TCRB CDR3 shortening was seen in Type 1 diabetes patients in all four CD4+ subsets.

The antigens of these receptors remain unknown. The whole isolated RNA underwent reverse transcription, so sequencing captured expressed TCRB transcripts. Assay: immunoSEQ multiplex PCR; the TCRdb copy retains only in-frame clones and omits some. The sample includes hundreds of thousands of clones, around an eighth of them seen just once. Sequencing input: naive CD4+ T cells from blood. The receptors were sampled from a man aged 18 to 29 with type 1 diabetes.

The gene calls are TRBV5-1 and TRBJ1-5; D unresolved. V lost 1 base, J lost 2 bases, and 10 bases lay in between. CDR3 length: 15 amino acids. The germline CDR1 and CDR2 sequences are SGHRS and YFSETQ. The CDR3, as DNA: TGCGCCAGCAGCTTGACCAGTAGTGGCAATCAGCCCCAGCATTTT. Encoded protein: CASSLTSSGNQPQHF. The whole variable domain, filled in from reference TRBV5-1 and TRBJ1-5, reads KAGVTQTPRYLIKTRGQQVTLSCSPISGHRSVSWYQQTPGQGLQFLFEYFSETQRNKGNFPGRFSGRQFSNSRSEMNVSTLELGDSALYLCASSLTSSGNQPQHFGDGTRLSIL.

This clone showed up just a few times. The J gene is TRBJ2-1, the V gene TRBV18; D is uncertain. The V gene lost 3 bases and the J gene lost 8 bases, with 14 bases spanning the gap. The germline gives CDR1 KGHSH, CDR2 LQKENI. The CDR3 spans 14 residues. As DNA, the CDR3 is TGTGCCAGCTCACCCGGCCATTTCGGCGATGAGCAGTTCTTC. Translation gives CASSPGHFGDEQFF.

The chain carries TRBV29-1 and TRBJ2-5; D is possibly TRBD1 (6 bases). The better agreement between TRBJ2-7 and the DNA end casts doubt on the J call. The CDR3 is made up of 13 amino acids. CDR1 is SQVTM, CDR2 ANQGSEA, per germline. In DNA form, the CDR3 reads TGCAGCTCACGGGGCAGGGGAGTAGACGAGCAGTACTTC. It translates to CSSRGRGVDEQYF.

A few counts support this clone. The gene calls are TRBV2 and TRBJ1-5, with TRBD1 matching over 7 bases. The CDR3 is 14 residues long. Germline V gives CDR1 SNHLY, CDR2 FYNNEI. Unmatched junction bases numbered 5, after V lost 1 base and J lost 8 bases. CDR3 loop: CASSEVDRSEPQHF. CDR3 nucleotides: TGTGCCAGCAGTGAAGTGGACAGGTCAGAGCCCCAGCATTTT.

This clone was observed a few times. J is TRBJ2-3 and V is TRBV11-2; TRBD2 aligns across 7 bases. This CDR3 has 16 amino acids. The V segment lost 1 base and the J segment 1 base; nucleotides outside the gene matches: 5. Germline V gene data show CDR1 as SGHAT and CDR2 as FQNNGV. The CDR3 loop is CASSLGSGTRTDTQYF. The CDR3 region has the DNA TGTGCCAGCAGCTTAGGAAGCGGGACTCGCACAGATACGCAGTATTTT.

V gene TRBV9 combines with J gene TRBJ1-2; D perhaps matches TRBD1 (5 bases). Germline CDR1 reads SGDLS; CDR2 reads YYNGEE. V was pared by 4 bases and J by 7 bases, with 17 bases between. The CDR3 totals 14 residues. The CDR3 loop reads CASSLRGSGSGYTF. CDR3 bases: TGTGCCAGCAGCCTAAGGGGATCAGGATCTGGCTACACCTTC. Filled out from reference TRBV9 and TRBJ1-2, the complete variable domain reads DSGVTQTPKHLITATGQRVTLRCSPRSGDLSVYWYQQSLDQGLQFLIQYYNGEERAKGNILERFSAQQFPDLHSELNLSSLELGDSALYFCASSLRGSGSGYTFGSGTRLTVV.

This clone turned up a few times. The rearrangement uses TRBV30 and TRBJ1-2, with D uncertain. Trimming took off 2 bases at V and 7 bases at J, with 11 bases between the two ends. The length of the CDR3 is 12 residues. Per the germline V gene, CDR1 is GTSNPN and CDR2 is SVGIG (reference sequence). In nucleotides, the CDR3 is TGTGCCTGGAGTTTACGGGCCTCTGGCTACACCTTC. Translation gives CAWSLRASGYTF.

CDR3 nucleotides: TGCGCCAGCAGCAGACTCAAAGGGACAGACGAAGCTTTCTTT. This gives the protein CASSRLKGTDEAFF. This chain links TRBV5-1 with TRBJ1-1, with 7 positions matching TRBD1. The CDR3 spans 14 residues. Germline V lookup: CDR1 SGHRS, CDR2 YFSETQ. V shed 4 bases and J 8 bases; nucleotides not matched to a gene: 11.

This clone was counted between two and nine times. The J gene is TRBJ1-6, the V gene TRBV30, with 7 bases fitting TRBD1. After removal of 0 bases from V and 7 bases from J, the junction contained 6 bases not matched to a gene. The CDR3 is made up of 15 amino acids. Germline CDR1 GTSNPN, CDR2 SVGIG (reference sequence). CDR3 protein: CAWSVATGRNSPLHF. CDR3 DNA: TGTGCCTGGAGTGTAGCGACAGGGAGGAATTCACCCCTCCACTTT.

For this clone: A read error may produce the germline difference seen at one junction end. V is TRBV14 and J is TRBJ1-2; D uncertain. CDR1 SGHDN and CDR2 FVKESK come from the germline V gene. This CDR3 is 11 amino acids long. CDR3 residues: CASSQLRTVFF. Written as DNA, the CDR3 is TGTGCCAGCAGCCAGCTGAGGACCGTGTTCTTC.

This chain connects TRBV25-1 to TRBJ1-4; D unresolved. This CDR3 contains 14 residues. Germline CDR1 is MGHDK and CDR2 is SYGVNS. V shed 2 bases and J shed 1 base, with 5 bases lying between them. CDR3 in amino acids: CASSEGGTNEKLFF. CDR3 nucleotide sequence: TGTGCCAGCAGTGAAGGTGGAACTAATGAAAAACTGTTTTTT.

The chain uses TRBV12-5 and TRBJ1-2, with D unresolved. The CDR3 spans 16 residues. From germline, CDR1 is LGHNT and CDR2 FRNRAP. V dropped 0 bases and J dropped 2 bases, with 13 bases sitting between them. In nucleotides, the CDR3 is TGTGCTAGTGGTTTGGTACGCGGGAATGAGAACTATGGCTACACCTTC. This sequence encodes CASGLVRGNENYGYTF.

The chain has TRBV28 and TRBJ1-2; perhaps TRBD1 as D (5 bases). The V end was cut by 8 bases, the J end by 3 bases, with 10 bases between. CDR3 length: 12 residues. Looked up from germline, CDR1 is MDHEN and CDR2 is SYDVKM. The CDR3: CASVQGDYGYTF. The CDR3 DNA is TGTGCCAGCGTGCAGGGAGACTATGGCTACACCTTC.

In this sample, this clone turned up a few times. Other DNA sequences in the same sample also yield this CDR3. The chain carries TRBV28 and TRBJ2-5; tentatively, D is TRBD2 (5 bases). CDR1 and CDR2 from the germline V gene are MDHEN and SYDVKM. The CDR3 is made up of 15 amino acids. V lost 4 bases, J lost 2 bases, and 14 bases lay in between. For the CDR3, the DNA is TGTGCCAGCAGTTCTGCGGCTGGAGGTCAAGAGACCCAGTACTTC. Protein: CASSSAAGGQETQYF.

This clone has just a few counts. CDR3 DNA sequence: TGTGCCAGCAGTCGTGAGTTAGGCAATCAGCCCCAGCATTTT. Residues: CASSRELGNQPQHF. The chain has TRBV28 and TRBJ1-5; D unclear. The germline V and J ends were trimmed by 5 bases and 2 bases, with 10 bases remaining between them. CDR1 and CDR2 from the germline V gene are MDHEN and SYDVKM. The CDR3 loop spans 14 amino acids.

The chain carries TRBV4-1 and TRBJ2-5, with TRBD2 matching 12 bases. Germline V gene lookup returns CDR1 MGHRA and CDR2 YSYEKL. The CDR3 loop spans 17 amino acids. Unmatched junction bases numbered 8, after V lost 1 base and J lost 5 bases. The DNA of the CDR3 is TGCGCCAGCAGCCAAGCTTCGCTAGCGGGGGGGCGCGAGACCCAGTACTTC. Its translation is CASSQASLAGGRETQYF.

This clone has more than one count but fewer than ten. The chain joins TRBV30 to TRBJ2-5; D possibly matches TRBD1 or TRBD2 (5 bases each). CDR3 length: 13 amino acids. Trimming removed 0 bases from V and 4 bases from J, with 9 bases in between. The germline CDR1 and CDR2 sequences are GTSNPN and SVGIG (reference sequence). CDR3 protein: CAWSVSGGETQYF. CDR3 nucleotides: TGTGCCTGGAGTGTGTCTGGGGGAGAGACCCAGTACTTC.

The rearrangement links TRBV15 to TRBJ2-2, with a weak D call TRBD1 (5 bases). Trimming took 0 bases from V and 4 from J, leaving 9 bases between them. The CDR3 is made up of 15 amino acids. The germline V gene has CDR1 LNHNV and CDR2 YYDKDF (reference sequence). CDR3 loop: CATSREGAFTGELFF. The CDR3 bases are TGTGCCACCAGCAGAGAAGGGGCTTTCACCGGGGAGCTGTTTTTT.

The V gene is TRBV29-1, the J gene TRBJ2-1; 11 positions agree with TRBD1. V lost 7 bases, J lost 3 bases, and 8 bases stayed unmatched. The CDR3 is made up of 15 amino acids. Per the germline V gene, CDR1 is SQVTM and CDR2 is ANQGSEA. This CDR3 reads CSASTGTGGYNEQFF. Written as DNA, the CDR3 is TGCAGCGCCTCCACCGGGACAGGGGGCTACAATGAGCAGTTCTTC.

The rearrangement uses TRBV7-9 and TRBJ1-1, with 7 bases lining up with TRBD1. The CDR3 length is 15 residues. V trimming: 5 bases; J trimming: 5 bases; junction bases outside the gene matches: 11. CDR1 and CDR2 from the germline V gene are SEHNR and FQNEAQ (reference sequence). This chain's CDR3 is CASSPQGDGITEAFF. The CDR3 DNA reads as TGTGCCAGCAGCCCCCAGGGGGATGGGATTACTGAAGCTTTCTTT. The whole variable domain, remainder taken from reference TRBV7-9 and TRBJ1-1, is DTGVSQNPRHKITKRGQNVTFRCDPISEHNRLYWYRQTLGQGPEFLTYFQNEAQLEKSRLLSDRFSAERPKGSFSTLEIQRTEQGDSAMYLCASSPQGDGITEAFFGQGTRLTVV.

The gene calls are TRBV13 and TRBJ2-6, with D perhaps matching TRBD2 (6 bases). Trimming took 0 bases from V and 2 from J, leaving 8 bases between them. Per germline, CDR1 PRHDT and CDR2 FYEKMQ (reference sequence). The CDR3 length is 16 residues. In DNA form, the CDR3 reads TGTGCCAGCAGCTTAGGGGAGGGGCCTGGGGCCAACGTCCTGACTTTC. As protein: CASSLGEGPGANVLTF.

This clone has a handful of counts. J is TRBJ2-3 and V is TRBV9; no clear D gene. The ends were cut back, 4 bases at V and 0 bases at J, with 12 bases in the middle. Germline V CDR1 and CDR2: SGDLS, YYNGEE. CDR3 length equals 15 residues. CDR3 DNA: TGTGCCAGCAGCCCCCAAGTCTCGAGCACAGATACGCAGTATTTT. Its protein is CASSPQVSSTDTQYF.

This clone has more than one count but fewer than ten. This chain links TRBV29-1 with TRBJ2-3, with D tentatively TRBD1 or TRBD2 (6 bases each). The CDR3 is made up of 13 amino acids. V was cut by 7 bases and J by 7 bases, with 18 bases left in between. CDR1 is SQVTM, CDR2 ANQGSEA, per germline. The CDR3: CSGIGSGANTQYF. The DNA of the CDR3 is TGCAGCGGGATCGGATCGGGGGCTAATACGCAGTATTTT.

The rearrangement joins TRBV4-3 to TRBJ1-2; no reliable D call. CDR3 length: 16 amino acids. The germline V and J ends were trimmed by 0 bases and 4 bases, with 15 bases remaining between them. The germline V gene encodes CDR1 LGHNA and CDR2 YSLEER. CDR3 protein: CASSQEITAYPYGYTF. The CDR3 DNA reads as TGCGCCAGCAGCCAAGAAATAACAGCTTACCCCTATGGCTACACCTTC.

There are a few counts of this clone. V is TRBV30 and J is TRBJ1-4, with 7 bases aligning to TRBD1. The CDR3 length is 14 residues. Germline CDR1 reads GTSNPN; CDR2 reads SVGIG (reference sequence). With V trimmed by 2 bases and J by 5 bases, 5 bases remained unmatched. CDR3 amino acids: CAWSLGGSNEKLFF. Written as DNA, the CDR3 is TGTGCCTGGAGTTTAGGGGGCTCAAATGAAAAACTGTTTTTT.

This clone was detected ten times or more. This chain links TRBV7-9 with TRBJ2-1, with D maybe TRBD1 (5 bases). The length of the CDR3 is 13 residues. With 4 bases removed from V and 10 bases from J, the gap between germline ends came to 14 bases. CDR1 and CDR2 (germline): SEHNR, FQNEAQ (reference sequence). In nucleotides, the CDR3 is TGTGCCAGCAGCTCCCAGAGCAGGGCGGAGCAGTTCTTC. It translates to CASSSQSRAEQFF.

V and J are TRBV7-9 and TRBJ1-2; 8 nucleotides agree with TRBD1. With 5 bases clipped from V and 5 bases from J, the junction kept 7 bases outside the gene matches. The CDR3 length is 14 residues. CDR1 and CDR2 (germline): SEHNR, FQNEAQ (reference sequence). The CDR3 region has the DNA TGTGCCAGCAGCCCTCAGGGGGCGAGTTATGGCTACACCTTC. Protein product: CASSPQGASYGYTF.